Listed below are T cell receptor beta chains from one sample, sequenced in a study of cytomegalovirus exposure and HLA in healthy donors. Generated by immunoSEQ multiplex PCR, the TCRdb table keeps only in-frame clones and is missing some. The table lists under 150,000 clones, approximately 86% of them singletons. Sequenced: PBMCs. These receptors were taken from a boy aged 10-17 years in good health and CMV-seronegative. Both conserved end residues are part of each CDR3. A D gene is named only where the DNA matches it firmly. Size values are once, few and many counts, or a class for expanded clones, and some rows have none.

TRBJ1-2	TRBV7-3	-	13	TRBD1	CASSKRQGDGYTF	TGTGCCAGCAGCAAACGACAGGGGGATGGCTACACCTTC
TRBJ1-3	TRBV5-1	-	15	TRBD1	CASSLTGQGGNTIYF	TGCGCCAGCAGCCTCACCGGACAGGGAGGAAACACCATATATTTT
TRBJ1-4	TRBV19	once	17	TRBD1	CASSTGTGPATNEKLFF	TGTGCCAGTAGTACCGGGACAGGACCTGCAACTAATGAAAAACTGTTTTTT
TRBJ2-3	TRBV7-9	-	16	-	CASSFVDSGGTDTQYF	TGTGCCAGCAGCTTTGTCGATTCAGGCGGCACAGATACGCAGTATTTT
TRBJ1-4	TRBV5-1	few	17	-	CASSLAGFGAANEKLFF	TGCGCCAGCAGCTTGGCCGGGTTTGGGGCGGCTAATGAAAAACTGTTTTTT
TRBJ1-4	TRBV6-5	-	14	-	CASRRQLANEKLFF	TGTGCCAGCAGAAGACAGCTCGCTAATGAAAAACTGTTTTTT
TRBJ1-5	TRBV30	-	13	TRBD1	CAWQTGFGQPQHF	TGTGCCTGGCAGACAGGGTTCGGACAGCCCCAGCATTTT
TRBJ2-5	TRBV7-5	few	14	-	CVRSSRGAGETQYF	TGTGTCAGAAGCTCGCGGGGGGCCGGGGAGACCCAGTACTTC
TRBJ2-1	TRBV5-4	-	16	TRBD2	CASSSGAGGPIEGQFF	TGTGCCAGCAGCTCGGGGGCGGGAGGGCCGATCGAGGGACAGTTCTTC
TRBJ2-1	TRBV9	few	15	TRBD2	CASSVGAGAMDEQFF	TGTGCCAGCAGCGTAGGGGCGGGAGCGATGGATGAGCAGTTCTTC
TRBJ1-3	TRBV6-1	-	16	-	CASSEDYRVSGNTIYF	TGTGCCAGCAGTGAAGACTACAGGGTGTCTGGAAACACCATATATTTT
TRBJ2-1	TRBV5-4	-	13	TRBD2	CASSSGTRNEQFF	TGTGCCAGCAGCTCCGGGACTAGAAATGAGCAGTTCTTC
TRBJ1-4	TRBV11-2	-	14	-	CASSLTGSGEKLFF	TGTGCCAGCAGCTTAACAGGGTCTGGTGAAAAACTGTTTTTT
TRBJ2-3	TRBV6-5	-	15	TRBD2	CASSLAGASTDTQYF	TGTGCCAGCAGTCTAGCGGGTGCTAGCACAGATACGCAGTATTTT
TRBJ1-3	TRBV21-1	once	16	-	CASSKAGQGSGNTIYF	TGTGCCAGCAGCAAAGCAGGGCAGGGCTCAGGAAACACCATATATTTT
TRBJ2-5	TRBV13	-	14	TRBD2	CASSFGGRGETQYF	TGTGCCAGCAGCTTCGGCGGGAGGGGGGAGACCCAGTACTTC
TRBJ2-2	TRBV9	-	18	-	CASSVEGGAVQITGELFF	TGTGCCAGCAGCGTAGAAGGGGGGGCAGTTCAAATTACCGGGGAGCTGTTTTTT
TRBJ1-5	TRBV4-3	-	15	-	CASSQHDSNNQPQHF	TGCGCCAGCAGCCAACACGACAGTAACAATCAGCCCCAGCATTTT
TRBJ2-1	TRBV18	-	18	-	CASSPLFRPRKNYNEQFF	TGTGCCAGCTCACCTCTATTCAGGCCACGAAAGAATTACAATGAGCAGTTCTTC
TRBJ2-1	TRBV19	-	16	TRBD2	CASSIVGTSRVNEQFF	TGTGCCAGTAGTATAGTGGGGACTAGCAGGGTCAATGAGCAGTTCTTC
TRBJ1-2	TRBV7-9	-	16	TRBD1	CASSVLTGGINYGYTF	TGTGCCAGCAGCGTACTGACAGGGGGCATTAACTATGGCTACACCTTC
TRBJ1-1	TRBV30	few	14	-	CAWREKGMNTEAFF	TGTGCCTGGAGAGAGAAGGGGATGAACACTGAAGCTTTCTTT
TRBJ2-5	TRBV7-8	once	16	-	CASTRGEIGGGETQYF	TGTGCCAGCACCAGAGGCGAGATTGGGGGCGGAGAGACCCAGTACTTC
TRBJ2-3	TRBV7-3	-	15	-	CASSPAGERTDTQYF	TGTGCCAGCAGCCCCGCAGGGGAAAGAACAGATACGCAGTATTTT
TRBJ1-5	TRBV13	-	15	-	CASSLGVGFNQPQHF	TGTGCCAGCAGCTTAGGCGTCGGGTTCAATCAGCCCCAGCATTTT
TRBJ2-1	TRBV6-4	-	15	TRBD2	CASSEGTSGSNEQFF	TGTGCCAGCAGTGAGGGGACTAGCGGGAGCAATGAGCAGTTCTTC
TRBJ1-1	TRBV7-9	-	14	-	CASSLDRGDTEAFF	TGTGCCAGCAGCTTAGATCGCGGGGACACTGAAGCTTTCTTT
TRBJ2-7	TRBV7-3	-	13	TRBD1	CASSFWTGVEQYF	TGTGCCAGCAGCTTCTGGACAGGGGTTGAGCAGTACTTC
TRBJ1-1	TRBV2	-	12	-	CARKRTDHEAFF	TGTGCCAGGAAAAGGACAGACCATGAAGCTTTCTTT
TRBJ1-1	TRBV27	once	15	TRBD1	CASSFSTGAETEAFF	TGTGCCAGCAGTTTCTCGACAGGGGCCGAAACTGAAGCTTTCTTT
TRBJ1-3	TRBV11-2	-	17	TRBD1	CASSLGGRDRAGNTIYF	TGTGCCAGCAGCTTAGGGGGCCGGGACAGGGCCGGAAACACCATATATTTT
TRBJ1-1	TRBV2	-	12	-	CASKGQNTEAFF	TGTGCCAGCAAGGGACAGAACACTGAAGCTTTCTTT
TRBJ1-4	TRBV4-1	-	15	TRBD1	CASSQDLGDSQKLFF	TGCGCCAGCAGCCAAGATCTCGGGGACAGCCAAAAACTGTTTTTT
TRBJ2-7	TRBV5-1	-	14	-	CASSFEQGYYEQYF	TGCGCCAGCAGCTTCGAACAGGGCTACTACGAGCAGTACTTC
TRBJ1-2	TRBV7-2	-	14	-	CASSPWDGGDGYTF	TGTGCCAGCAGCCCCTGGGACGGGGGAGATGGCTACACCTTC
TRBJ2-3	TRBV4-3	-	15	-	CASSPYGGSTDTQYF	TGCGCCAGCAGCCCATATGGGGGGAGCACAGATACGCAGTATTTT
TRBJ2-1	TRBV7-9	-	15	-	CASSREPLSYNEQFF	TGTGCCAGCAGCAGGGAGCCTCTCTCCTACAATGAGCAGTTCTTC
TRBJ2-7	TRBV5-1	-	16	TRBD1	CASSPRQGTTSGEQYF	TGCGCCAGCAGCCCACGACAGGGTACAACATCTGGCGAGCAGTACTTC
TRBJ2-3	TRBV5-1	-	14	-	CASSGGTATDTQYF	TGCGCCAGCAGCGGCGGGACAGCAACCGATACGCAGTATTTT
TRBJ2-2	TRBV4-2	-	14	-	CASSQDPDTGELFF	TGTGCCAGCAGCCAAGACCCTGACACCGGGGAGCTGTTTTTT
TRBJ1-1	TRBV18	-	15	TRBD1	CASSPYRGMNTEAFF	TGTGCCAGCTCACCATACAGGGGAATGAACACTGAAGCTTTCTTT
TRBJ1-3	TRBV5-1	-	13	-	CASSSSSGNTIYF	TGCGCCAGCAGCTCCAGCTCTGGAAACACCATATATTTT
TRBJ1-4	TRBV7-8	once	15	-	CASSNRQESREKLFF	TGTGCCAGCAGCAACCGACAGGAATCGCGAGAAAAACTGTTTTTT
TRBJ2-7	TRBV12-5	-	15	TRBD1	CASGLGQGPPYEQYF	TGTGCTAGTGGTTTGGGACAGGGGCCTCCCTACGAGCAGTACTTC
TRBJ2-3	TRBV6-5	-	14	-	CASFRGWGADTQYF	TGTGCCAGCTTCAGGGGTTGGGGCGCAGATACGCAGTATTTT
TRBJ1-3	TRBV7-2	-	15	TRBD1	CASSFTGDSGNTIYF	TGTGCCAGCAGTTTTACCGGGGACAGCGGAAACACCATATATTTT
TRBJ2-1	TRBV11-3	-	16	TRBD1	CASSFGGQTNGNEQFF	TGTGCCAGCAGCTTTGGGGGACAGACCAATGGGAATGAGCAGTTCTTC
TRBJ1-5	TRBV7-2	-	15	-	CASSRGNYSNQPQHF	TGTGCCAGCAGCCGGGGAAATTATAGCAATCAGCCCCAGCATTTT